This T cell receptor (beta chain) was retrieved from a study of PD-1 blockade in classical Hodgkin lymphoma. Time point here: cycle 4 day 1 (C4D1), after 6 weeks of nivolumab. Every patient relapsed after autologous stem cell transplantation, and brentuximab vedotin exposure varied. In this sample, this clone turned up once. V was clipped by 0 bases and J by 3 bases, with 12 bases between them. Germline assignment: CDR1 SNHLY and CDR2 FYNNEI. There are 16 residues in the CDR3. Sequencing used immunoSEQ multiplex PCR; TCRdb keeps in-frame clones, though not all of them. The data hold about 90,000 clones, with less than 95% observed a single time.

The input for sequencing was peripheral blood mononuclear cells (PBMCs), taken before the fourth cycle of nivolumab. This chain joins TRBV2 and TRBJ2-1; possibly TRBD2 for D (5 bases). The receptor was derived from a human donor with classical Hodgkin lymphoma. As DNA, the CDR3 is TGTGCCAGCAGTGAAGCCCCCGGACTGGACTACAATGAGCAGTTCTTC. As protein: CASSEAPGLDYNEQFF.